This T cell receptor (beta chain) was captured by sequencing in a study of T cell responses to AZD1222 COVID-19 vaccine. Produced via immunoSEQ multiplex PCR; TCRdb's table is partial and in-frame only. The sample records approximately 140,000 clones, 92% being singletons. Trimming pared 3 bases from V and 1 base from J, leaving 12 bases between. The CDR3 consists of 15 residues. Germline CDR1 KGHSH, CDR2 LQKENI. The V gene is TRBV18, the J gene TRBJ1-1, with D perhaps TRBD1 (6 bases). The sequence came from an adult in good health. The source material was peripheral blood, sampled on day 0 of AZD1222 vaccination. DNA of the CDR3: TGTGCCAGCTCACCTATCCCGGGACAGAACACTGAAGCTTTCTTT. Translated: CASSPIPGQNTEAFF.